This T cell receptor beta chain came from a study of blood T cell repertoires in COVID-19. At the level of the study: T cells, B-cell-depleted T cells, or PBMCs provided the cDNA or gDNA that served as material.

The assay was immunoSEQ multiplex PCR, and TCRdb's table has in-frame clones only and misses some. The sample lists under 250,000 clones; about 82% were seen once. The V segment lost 5 bases and the J segment 4 bases; nucleotides outside the gene matches: 7. The CDR3 is made up of 14 amino acids. CDR1 LNHDA and CDR2 SQIVND come from the germline V gene (reference sequence). The sequence derives from a man older than 75 with acute or convalescent COVID-19. The chain recombines TRBV19 with TRBJ2-5; 7 bases are shared with TRBD2. Sequencing used peripheral blood. CDR3 in amino acids: CASSPGGGAETQYF. CDR3 DNA: TGTGCCAGTAGTCCGGGAGGAGGGGCAGAGACCCAGTACTTC.